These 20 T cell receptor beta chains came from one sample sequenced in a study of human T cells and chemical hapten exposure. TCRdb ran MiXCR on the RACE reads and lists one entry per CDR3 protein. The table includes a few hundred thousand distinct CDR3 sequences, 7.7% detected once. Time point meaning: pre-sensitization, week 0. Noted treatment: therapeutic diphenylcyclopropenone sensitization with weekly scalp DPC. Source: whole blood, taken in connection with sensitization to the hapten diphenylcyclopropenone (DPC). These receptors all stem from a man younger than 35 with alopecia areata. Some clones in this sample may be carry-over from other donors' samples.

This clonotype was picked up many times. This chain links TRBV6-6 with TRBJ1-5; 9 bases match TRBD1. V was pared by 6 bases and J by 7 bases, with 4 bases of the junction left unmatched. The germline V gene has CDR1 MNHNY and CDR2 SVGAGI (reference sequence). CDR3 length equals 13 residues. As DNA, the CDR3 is TGTGCCAGCAGAAGACAGGGGGGCCAGCCCCAGCATTTT. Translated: CASRRQGGQPQHF.

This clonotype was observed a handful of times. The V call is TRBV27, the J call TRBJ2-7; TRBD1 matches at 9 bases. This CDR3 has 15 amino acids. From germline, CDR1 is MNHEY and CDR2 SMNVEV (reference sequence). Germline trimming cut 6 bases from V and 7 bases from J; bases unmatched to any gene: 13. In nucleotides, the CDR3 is TGTGCCAGCAGCCAGGCCGGGACAGGGCGAGGGGAGCAGTACTTC. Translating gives CASSQAGTGRGEQYF.

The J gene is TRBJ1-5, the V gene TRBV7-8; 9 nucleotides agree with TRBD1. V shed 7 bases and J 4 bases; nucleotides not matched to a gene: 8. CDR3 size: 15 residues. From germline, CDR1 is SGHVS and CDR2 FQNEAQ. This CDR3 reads CASTPTGGLNQPQHF. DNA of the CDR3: TGTGCCAGCACCCCGACAGGGGGTCTTAATCAGCCCCAGCATTTT.

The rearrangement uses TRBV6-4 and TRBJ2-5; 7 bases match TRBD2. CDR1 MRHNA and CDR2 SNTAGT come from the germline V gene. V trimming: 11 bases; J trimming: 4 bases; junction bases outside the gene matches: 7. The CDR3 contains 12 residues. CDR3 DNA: TGTGCCGCGACTAGCTCTGGAGAGACCCAGTACTTC. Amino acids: CAATSSGETQYF.

The CDR3 region is CASSSDRTPLHF. Here the CDR3 DNA reads TGTGCCAGCAGCTCGGACAGGACACCCCTCCACTTT. The chain uses TRBV7-2 and TRBJ1-6, with TRBD1 matching 7 bases. The CDR3 sequence is 12 residues long. Germline CDR1 and CDR2: SGHTA and FQGNSA. Losses at the gene ends were 4 bases for V and 11 bases for J; bases not matched to a gene: 2.

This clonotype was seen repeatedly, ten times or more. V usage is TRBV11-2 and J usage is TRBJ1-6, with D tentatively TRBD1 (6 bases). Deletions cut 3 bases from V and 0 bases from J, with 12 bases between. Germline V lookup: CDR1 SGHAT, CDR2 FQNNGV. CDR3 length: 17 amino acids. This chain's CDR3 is CASSFRGWSSYNSPLHF. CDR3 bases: TGTGCCAGCAGCTTTAGGGGGTGGAGCTCCTATAATTCACCCCTCCACTTT.

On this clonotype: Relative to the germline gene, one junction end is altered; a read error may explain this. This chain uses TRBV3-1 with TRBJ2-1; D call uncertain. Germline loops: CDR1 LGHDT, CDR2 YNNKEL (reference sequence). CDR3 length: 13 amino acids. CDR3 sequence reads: CANSLSSYNEQFF. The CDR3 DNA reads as TGTGCCAACAGCCTCAGCTCCTACAATGAGCAGTTCTTC.

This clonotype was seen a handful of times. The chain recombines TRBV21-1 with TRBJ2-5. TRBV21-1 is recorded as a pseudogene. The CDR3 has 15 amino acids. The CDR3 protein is CASSNRTCGKETQYF. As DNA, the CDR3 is TGTGCCAGCAGCAACAGGACGTGCGGAAAAGAGACCCAGTACTTC.

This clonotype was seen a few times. The CDR3 nucleotides are TGCAGTGCTAGAGATATTGGACAACCCTACGAGCAGTACGTC. It yields the protein CSARDIGQPYEQYV. This chain uses TRBV20-1 with TRBJ2-7, with D maybe TRBD1 (5 bases). The CDR3 is 14 residues long. Trimming cost V 0 bases and J 2 bases, with 11 bases left between them. Germline CDR1 and CDR2: DFQATT and SNEGSKA (reference sequence).

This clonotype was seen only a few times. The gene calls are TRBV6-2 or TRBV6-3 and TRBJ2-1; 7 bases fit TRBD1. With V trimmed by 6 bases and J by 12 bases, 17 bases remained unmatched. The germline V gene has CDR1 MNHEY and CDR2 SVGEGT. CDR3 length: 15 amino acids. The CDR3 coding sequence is TGTGCCAGCAGCCCGGACAGGATCAATACAATGAGGCAGTTCTTC. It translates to CASSPDRINTMRQFF.

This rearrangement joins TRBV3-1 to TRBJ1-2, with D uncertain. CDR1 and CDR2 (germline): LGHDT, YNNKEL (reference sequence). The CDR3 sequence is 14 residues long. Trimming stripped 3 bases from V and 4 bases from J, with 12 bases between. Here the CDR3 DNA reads TGTGCCAGCAGCCAGGGTAACTTCATCTATGGCTACACCTTC. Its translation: CASSQGNFIYGYTF.

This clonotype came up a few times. The CDR3 bases are TGCAGCGTTGAGCGGACAGTACTTTCTAACTATGGCTACACCTTC. As protein: CSVERTVLSNYGYTF. The chain is built from TRBV29-1 and TRBJ1-2, with D perhaps TRBD1 (6 bases). V gave up 3 bases and J gave up 0 bases, with 14 bases separating them. Germline V lookup: CDR1 SQVTM, CDR2 ANQGSEA. This CDR3 has 15 amino acids.

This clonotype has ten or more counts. The CDR3 DNA reads TGCGCCAGCAGCTTGGCCGGGACGAACACTGAAGCTTTCTTT. It yields the protein CASSLAGTNTEAFF. J is TRBJ1-1 and V is TRBV5-1, with D possibly matching TRBD1 (5 bases). V lost 0 bases and J 1 base, leaving 7 bases between the germline ends. This CDR3 comprises 14 residues. Germline assignment: CDR1 SGHRS and CDR2 YFSETQ.

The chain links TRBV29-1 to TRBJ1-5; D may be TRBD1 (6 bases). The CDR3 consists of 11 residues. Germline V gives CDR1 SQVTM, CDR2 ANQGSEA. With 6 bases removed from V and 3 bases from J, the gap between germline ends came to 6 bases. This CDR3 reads CSVGHNQPQHF. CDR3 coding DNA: TGCAGCGTGGGACACAATCAGCCCCAGCATTTT.

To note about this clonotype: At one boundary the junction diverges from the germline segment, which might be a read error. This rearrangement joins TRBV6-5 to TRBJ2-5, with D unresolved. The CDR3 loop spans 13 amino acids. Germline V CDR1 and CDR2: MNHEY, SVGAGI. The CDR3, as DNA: TGTGCCAGCAGTTACCTCACCCAAGGGACCCAGTACTTC. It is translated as CASSYLTQGTQYF.

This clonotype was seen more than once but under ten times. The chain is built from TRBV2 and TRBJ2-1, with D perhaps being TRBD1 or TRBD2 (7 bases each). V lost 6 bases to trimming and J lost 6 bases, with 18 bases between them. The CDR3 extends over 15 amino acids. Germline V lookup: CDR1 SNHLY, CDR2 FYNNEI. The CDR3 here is CASRVRGGPRNEQFF. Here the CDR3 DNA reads TGTGCCAGCAGGGTCAGGGGGGGGCCACGCAATGAGCAGTTCTTC.

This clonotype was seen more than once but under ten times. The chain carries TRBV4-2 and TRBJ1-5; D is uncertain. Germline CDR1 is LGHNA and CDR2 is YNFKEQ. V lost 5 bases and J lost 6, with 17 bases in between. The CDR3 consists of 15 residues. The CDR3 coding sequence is TGTGCCAGCAGCTCCCTTCCGGGCGGCGGTCAGCCCCAGCATTTT. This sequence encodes CASSSLPGGGQPQHF.

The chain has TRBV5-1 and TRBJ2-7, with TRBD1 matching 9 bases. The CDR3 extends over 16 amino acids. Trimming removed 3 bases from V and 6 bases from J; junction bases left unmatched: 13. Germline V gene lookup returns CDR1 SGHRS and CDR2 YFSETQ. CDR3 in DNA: TGCGCCAGCAGCTCGCCGGGACAGGGAGGTTTTCGCGAGCAGTACGTC. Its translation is CASSSPGQGGFREQYV.

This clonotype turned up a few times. In nucleotides, the CDR3 is TGTGCCAGCAGCTTATTTCAGGCGGACACTGAAGCTTTCTTT. Its protein is CASSLFQADTEAFF. The chain uses TRBV11-1 and TRBJ1-1, with unresolved D. Between the trimmed V and J ends, which lost 2 bases and 3 bases, there was a span of 10 bases. The CDR3 runs 14 residues. Germline-derived CDR1 and CDR2 are SGHAT and FQDESV (reference sequence). The full variable domain, completed using reference TRBV11-1 and TRBJ1-1, is EAEVAQSPRYKITEKSQAVAFWCDPISGHATLYWYRQILGQGPELLVQFQDESVVDDSQLPKDRFSAERLKGVDSTLKIQPAELGDSAMYLCASSLFQADTEAFFGQGTRLTVV.

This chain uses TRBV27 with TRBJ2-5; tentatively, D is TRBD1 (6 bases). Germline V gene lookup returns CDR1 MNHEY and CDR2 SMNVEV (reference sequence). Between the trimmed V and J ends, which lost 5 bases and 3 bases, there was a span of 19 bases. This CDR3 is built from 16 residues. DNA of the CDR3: TGTGCCAGCAGTGATCGGGACACCATGAACAAAGAGACCCAGTACTTC. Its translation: CASSDRDTMNKETQYF.